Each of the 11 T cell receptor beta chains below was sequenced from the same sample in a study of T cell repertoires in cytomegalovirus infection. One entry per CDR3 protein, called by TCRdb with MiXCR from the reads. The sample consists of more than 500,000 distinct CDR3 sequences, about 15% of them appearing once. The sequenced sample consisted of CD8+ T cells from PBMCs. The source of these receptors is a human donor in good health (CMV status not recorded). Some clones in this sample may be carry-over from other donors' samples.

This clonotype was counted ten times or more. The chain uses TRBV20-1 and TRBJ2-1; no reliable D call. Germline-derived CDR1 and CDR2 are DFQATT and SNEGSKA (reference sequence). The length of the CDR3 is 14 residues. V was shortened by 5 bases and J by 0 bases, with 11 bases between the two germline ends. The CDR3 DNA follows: TGCAGTGCTTTTGGGGTAAGCTCCTACAATGAGCAGTTCTTC. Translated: CSAFGVSSYNEQFF.

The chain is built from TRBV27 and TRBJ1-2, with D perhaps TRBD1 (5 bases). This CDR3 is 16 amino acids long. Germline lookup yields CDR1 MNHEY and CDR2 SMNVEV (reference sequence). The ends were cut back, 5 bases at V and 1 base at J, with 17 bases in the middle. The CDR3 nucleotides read TGTGCCAGCAGTGGCGACAGAGGCCCCCTTAACTATGGCTACACCTTC. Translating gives CASSGDRGPLNYGYTF.

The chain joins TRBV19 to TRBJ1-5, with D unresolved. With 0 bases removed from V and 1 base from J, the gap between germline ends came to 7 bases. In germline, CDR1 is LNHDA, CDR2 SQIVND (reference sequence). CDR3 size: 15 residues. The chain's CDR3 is CASSIDRASNQPQHF. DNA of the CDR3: TGTGCCAGTAGTATAGATCGGGCAAGCAATCAGCCCCAGCATTTT.

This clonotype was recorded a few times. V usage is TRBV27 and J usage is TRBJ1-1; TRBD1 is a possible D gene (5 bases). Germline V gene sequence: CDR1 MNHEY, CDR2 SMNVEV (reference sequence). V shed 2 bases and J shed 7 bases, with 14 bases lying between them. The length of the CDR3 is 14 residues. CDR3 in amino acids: CASSLGGGGVEAFF. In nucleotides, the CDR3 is TGTGCCAGCAGTTTAGGGGGGGGGGGGGTTGAAGCTTTCTTT.

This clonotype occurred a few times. The CDR3 protein is CSVDGGGTAYEQYF. DNA of the CDR3: TGCAGCGTTGATGGCGGGGGAACGGCCTACGAGCAGTACTTC. This rearrangement joins TRBV29-1 to TRBJ2-7; 7 nucleotides line up with TRBD2. The V and J ends lost 3 bases and 2 bases, in that order; junction bases with no gene match: 7. The CDR3 has 14 residues. The V gene's germline CDR1 is SQVTM and CDR2 ANQGSEA.

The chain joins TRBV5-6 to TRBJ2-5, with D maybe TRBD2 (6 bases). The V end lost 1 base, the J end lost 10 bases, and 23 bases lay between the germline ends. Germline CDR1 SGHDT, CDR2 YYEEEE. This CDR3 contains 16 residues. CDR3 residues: CASSLRRVGGKRSQYF. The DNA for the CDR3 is TGTGCCAGCAGCTTGAGAAGAGTGGGGGGAAAGAGAAGCCAGTACTTC.

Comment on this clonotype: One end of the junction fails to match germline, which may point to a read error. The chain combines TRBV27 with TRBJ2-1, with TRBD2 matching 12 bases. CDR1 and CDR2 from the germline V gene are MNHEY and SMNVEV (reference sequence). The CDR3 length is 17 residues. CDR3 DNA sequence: TGTGCCAACAGTTCGCCTCTAGCGGGAGGGGGGTACAATGAGCAGTTCTTC. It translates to CANSSPLAGGGYNEQFF.

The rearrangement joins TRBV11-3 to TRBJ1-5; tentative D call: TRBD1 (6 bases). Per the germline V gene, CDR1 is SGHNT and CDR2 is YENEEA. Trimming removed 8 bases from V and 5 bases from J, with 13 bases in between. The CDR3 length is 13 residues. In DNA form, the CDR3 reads TGTGCCAGCCCGGGGGGCGAGGATCAGCCCCAGCATTTT. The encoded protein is CASPGGEDQPQHF.

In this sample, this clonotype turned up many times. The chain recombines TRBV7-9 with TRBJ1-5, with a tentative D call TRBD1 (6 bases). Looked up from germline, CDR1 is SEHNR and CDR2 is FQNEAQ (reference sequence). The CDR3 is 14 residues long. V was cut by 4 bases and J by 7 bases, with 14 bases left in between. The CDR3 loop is CASSSTGKGQPQHF. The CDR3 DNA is TGTGCCAGCAGCTCTACAGGGAAGGGGCAGCCCCAGCATTTT.

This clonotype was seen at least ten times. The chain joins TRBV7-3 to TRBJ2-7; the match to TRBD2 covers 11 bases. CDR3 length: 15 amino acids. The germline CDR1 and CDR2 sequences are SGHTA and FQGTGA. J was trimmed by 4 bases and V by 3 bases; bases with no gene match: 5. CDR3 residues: CASSFSGTSGYEQYF. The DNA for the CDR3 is TGTGCCAGCAGCTTTTCCGGGACTAGCGGTTACGAGCAGTACTTC.

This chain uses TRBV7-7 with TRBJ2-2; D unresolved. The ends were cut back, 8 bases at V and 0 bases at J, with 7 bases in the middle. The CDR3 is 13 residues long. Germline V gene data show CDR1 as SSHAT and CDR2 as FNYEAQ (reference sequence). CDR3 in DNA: TGTGCCAGCGGTGGGGCGAACACCGGGGAGCTGTTTTTT. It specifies CASGGANTGELFF.